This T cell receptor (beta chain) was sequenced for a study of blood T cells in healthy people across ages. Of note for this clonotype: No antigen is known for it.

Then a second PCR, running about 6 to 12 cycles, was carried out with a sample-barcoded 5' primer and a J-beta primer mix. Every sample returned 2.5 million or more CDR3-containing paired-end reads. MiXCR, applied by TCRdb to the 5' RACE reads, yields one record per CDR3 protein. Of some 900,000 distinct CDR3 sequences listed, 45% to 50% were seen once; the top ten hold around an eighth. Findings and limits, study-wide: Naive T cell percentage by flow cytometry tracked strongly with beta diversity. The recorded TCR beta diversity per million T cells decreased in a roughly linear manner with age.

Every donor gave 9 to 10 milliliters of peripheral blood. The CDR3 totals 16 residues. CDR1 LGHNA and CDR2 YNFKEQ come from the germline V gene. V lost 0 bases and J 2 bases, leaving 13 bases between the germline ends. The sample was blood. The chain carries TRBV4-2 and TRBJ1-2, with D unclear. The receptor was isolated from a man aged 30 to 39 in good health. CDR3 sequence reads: CASSQDLGGSNYGYTF. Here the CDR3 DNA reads TGTGCCAGCAGCCAAGATCTAGGAGGCTCAAACTATGGCTACACCTTC.